The 5 T cell receptor beta chains below all came from one sample that was sequenced in a study of shared clonotypes between healthy human individuals. Produced via immunoSEQ multiplex PCR; TCRdb's table is partial and in-frame only. The table shows 950,000 to 1,100,000 clones, with approximately 68% occurring only once. Sequencing was done on a sample of memory CD4+ T cells sorted from blood. Sample subset: CD45RA-negative fraction. The receptor source for this set is a man younger than 35 in good health.

CDR3 region: CASRRTEIMNTEAFF. In DNA, the CDR3 is TGTGCCAGCAGGCGGACGGAGATTATGAACACTGAAGCTTTCTTT. This chain joins TRBV6-5 and TRBJ1-1, with D unclear. Germline V gene sequence: CDR1 MNHEY, CDR2 SVGAGI. V was cut by 6 bases and J by 0 bases, with 14 bases left in between. CDR3 size: 15 residues.

This clone was seen a handful of times. V is TRBV5-4 and J is TRBJ2-1; D remains unclear. This CDR3 has 13 residues. Germline lookup yields CDR1 SGHNT and CDR2 YYREEE (reference sequence). V lost 2 bases to trimming and J lost 8 bases, with 11 bases between them. The chain's CDR3 is CASSFLGGYEQFF. The CDR3, as DNA: TGTGCCAGCAGCTTCTTAGGCGGTTATGAGCAGTTCTTC.

The V gene is TRBV6-1, the J gene TRBJ1-2; 8 bases are shared with TRBD1. Germline V gene data show CDR1 as MNHNS and CDR2 as SASEGT. With 7 bases clipped from V and 1 base from J, the junction kept 8 bases outside the gene matches. CDR3 length: 15 amino acids. The CDR3 DNA follows: TGTGCCAGCACAACAGGGGGTCCTCTTAACTATGGCTACACCTTC. Its translation: CASTTGGPLNYGYTF.

This rearrangement joins TRBV30 to TRBJ2-1, with D possibly being TRBD2 (6 bases). Germline CDR1 reads GTSNPN; CDR2 reads SVGIG (reference sequence). Trimming removed 5 bases from V and 0 bases from J, with 8 bases in between. The CDR3 is 13 amino acids. The CDR3 protein is CAWDGGSYNEQFF. CDR3 DNA sequence: TGTGCCTGGGACGGGGGCTCCTACAATGAGCAGTTCTTC.

The rearrangement uses TRBV19 and TRBJ1-6; D call uncertain. The ends were cut back, 3 bases at V and 7 bases at J, with 4 bases in the middle. The germline V gene encodes CDR1 LNHDA and CDR2 SQIVND (reference sequence). The CDR3 is 12 amino acids. In nucleotides, the CDR3 is TGTGCCAGTAGTATCTCCAATTCACCCCTCCACTTT. Protein sequence: CASSISNSPLHF.